The sequence of this TCR beta chain was determined in a study of T-cell memory formation after mild COVID-19. Findings and caveats of the study: CM and EM subsets held most contracting CD4+ clones; EMRA held CD8+ ones. Some SARS-CoV-2-responding clones were already detected in memory before infection. From day 15 to 85, contracting clones were balanced between CD4 and CD8, whereas later expanders leaned toward CD4+.

Germline loops: CDR1 ENHRY, CDR2 SYGVKD. The CDR3 contains 14 residues. V dropped 6 bases and J dropped 6; count of bases not matched to a gene: 6. TCRdb ran MiXCR on the 5' RACE reads and lists one entry per CDR3 protein. This table holds a few hundred thousand distinct CDR3 sequences, under 8.5% found once. As for this clonotype: What it recognizes is unknown.

The chain combines TRBV10-3 with TRBJ1-3, with 9 bases matching TRBD1. The TCR was taken from a man between 18 and 35 years old who had mild COVID-19 (a few samples of this study predate the infection). Cell type and time point are not known. The specimen sequenced was PBMCs or a T cell subset sorted from them (not recorded which). The CDR3 bases are TGTGCCATCAGGGCACAGGGGGCTCAAAACACCATATATTTT. Its protein is CAIRAQGAQNTIYF.